This is a list of T cell receptor beta chains from one sample in a study of regulatory T cells in long-lasting Graves disease. TCRdb analysed the multiplex PCR reads with MiXCR anew, one entry per CDR3 protein. The repertoire consists of some 330,000 distinct CDR3 sequences, with approximately 12% occurring once and the leading ten covering approximately 17%. These data were also reused for a study on T cells in Graves' hyperthyroidism and ophthalmopathy.

This sample comprised peripheral blood mononuclear cells (PBMCs), obtained at new diagnosis, from a patient treated with antithyroid drugs. The receptors were sampled from a woman between 18 and 29 years old with Graves disease. Each CDR3 is given with its conserved first and last residue. Each record gives: J gene, V gene, CDR3 protein.

>TRBJ2-5|TRBV5-1
CASSGQGMYQETQYF
>TRBJ1-2|TRBV4-3
CASSPGLFGTGGGYTF
>TRBJ2-1|TRBV10-3
CAISRRSSYNEQFF
>TRBJ2-5|TRBV20-1
CSALAGPVIQETQYF
>TRBJ2-2|TRBV6-1
CASSPQGFNTGELFF
>TRBJ2-5|TRBV25-1
CASSGRDRDSETQYF
>TRBJ2-3|TRBV5-1
CASSLADGEDTQYF
>TRBJ1-5|TRBV30
CAWSKQGGQPQHF
>TRBJ2-1|TRBV9
CASSVSTSGKFNEQFF
>TRBJ2-7|TRBV12-3/TRBV12-4
CASSLGPPGQGYSYEQYF
>TRBJ1-1|TRBV5-1
CASSSPDGGTEAFF
>TRBJ2-7|TRBV9
CASSVEGQGYEQYF
>TRBJ1-5|TRBV20-1
CSARGSGYQPQHF
>TRBJ1-2|TRBV30
CAWKRRSDDYTF
>TRBJ2-7|TRBV6-2/TRBV6-3
CASSYSLGGNEQYF
>TRBJ2-1|TRBV6-6
CASSYSIGAGEQFF
>TRBJ1-4|TRBV7-6
CASSLALGRATNEKLFF
>TRBJ2-1|TRBV7-2
CASSLTQNEQFF
>TRBJ1-4|TRBV27
CASSIRQNEKLFF
>TRBJ2-4|TRBV27
CASSPATGLGEQYF
>TRBJ1-1|TRBV15
CATGQGPFVAEAFF
>TRBJ2-1|TRBV29-1
CSHLRGESYNEQFF
>TRBJ1-1|TRBV4-3
CASSQDLFLPTGEAFF
>TRBJ2-5|TRBV19
CASSIRGRLAGKETQYF
>TRBJ2-3|TRBV20-1
CSAYSGRGTDTQYF
>TRBJ2-2|TRBV11-2
CASRRPGLAPPGELFF
>TRBJ2-5|TRBV20-1
CSAGPREQETQYF
>TRBJ1-1|TRBV7-3
CASSWEKNTEAFF
>TRBJ1-1|TRBV11-2
CASSLRQDREAFF
>TRBJ2-7|TRBV11-2
CASSLERGASYEQYF
>TRBJ2-5|TRBV18
CASLGQGRETQYF
>TRBJ2-7|TRBV7-2
CASSLDRRGEQYF
>TRBJ1-2|TRBV6-1
CASSQPPGGYYGYTF
>TRBJ1-5|TRBV28
CASSFRVNQPQHF
>TRBJ2-5|TRBV7-9
CASSLVQETRYF
>TRBJ2-4|TRBV20-1
CSARGGLQGFTKNIQYF
>TRBJ1-1|TRBV10-1
CASGPGPKNTEAFF
>TRBJ1-3|TRBV7-3
CASSPDRASGNTIYF
>TRBJ1-5|TRBV7-2
CASSFHDQPQHF
>TRBJ1-5|TRBV7-9
CASSLGPTNLPQHF
>TRBJ2-1|TRBV7-2
CASSLLTTGDEQFF
>TRBJ2-3|TRBV11-2
CASQTSASGGPDTQYF
>TRBJ2-1|TRBV6-2/TRBV6-3
CASSTQGAGSYNEQFF
>TRBJ2-1|TRBV11-2
CASSLSGGSFKFF
>TRBJ2-3|TRBV6-4
CASSDSKGGRPICTDTQYF
>TRBJ2-1|TRBV11-2
CASSLMAGTSGRGQFF
>TRBJ2-4|TRBV6-5
CASSYVGREDLIAKNIQYF
>TRBJ2-1|TRBV7-6
CVSSGSSNEQFF
>TRBJ1-1|TRBV20-1
CSASRVSTEAFF
>TRBJ2-7|TRBV9
CASSVTSGPYEQYF
>TRBJ2-1|TRBV28
CASSSAGGAVNEQFF
>TRBJ2-3|TRBV13
CASSLEISGATQYF
>TRBJ1-1|TRBV13
CASSNGDREDTKAFF